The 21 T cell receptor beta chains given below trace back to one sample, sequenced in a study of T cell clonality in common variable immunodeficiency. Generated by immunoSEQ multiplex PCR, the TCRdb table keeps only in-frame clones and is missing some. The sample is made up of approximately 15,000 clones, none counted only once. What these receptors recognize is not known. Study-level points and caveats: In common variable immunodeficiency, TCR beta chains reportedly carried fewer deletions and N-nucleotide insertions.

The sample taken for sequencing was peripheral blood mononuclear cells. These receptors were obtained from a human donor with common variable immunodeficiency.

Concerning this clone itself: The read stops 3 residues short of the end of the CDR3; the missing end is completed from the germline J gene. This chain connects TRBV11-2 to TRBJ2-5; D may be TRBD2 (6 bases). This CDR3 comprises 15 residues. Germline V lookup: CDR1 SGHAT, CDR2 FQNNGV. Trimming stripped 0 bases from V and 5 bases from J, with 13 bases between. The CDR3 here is CASSLEGLSGETQYF. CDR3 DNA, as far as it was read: TGTGCCAGCAGCTTAGAGGGGTTGAGCGGGGAGACC.

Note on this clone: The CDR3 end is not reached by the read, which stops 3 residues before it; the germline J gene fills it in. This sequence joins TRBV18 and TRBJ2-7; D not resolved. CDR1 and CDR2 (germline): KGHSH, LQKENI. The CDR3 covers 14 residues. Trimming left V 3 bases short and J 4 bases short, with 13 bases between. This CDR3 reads CASSPGQGPYEQYF. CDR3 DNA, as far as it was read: TGTGCCAGCTCACCTGGTCAAGGCCCTTACGAG.

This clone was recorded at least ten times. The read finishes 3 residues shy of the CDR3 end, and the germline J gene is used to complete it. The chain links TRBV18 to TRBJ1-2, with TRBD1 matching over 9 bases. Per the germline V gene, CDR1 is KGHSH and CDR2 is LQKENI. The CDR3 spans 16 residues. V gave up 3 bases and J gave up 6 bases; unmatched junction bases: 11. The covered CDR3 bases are TGTGCCAGCTCACCCACTACAGGGGGCTCTCTAAATGGC. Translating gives CASSPTTGGSLNG. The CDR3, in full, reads CASSPTTGGSLNGYTF.

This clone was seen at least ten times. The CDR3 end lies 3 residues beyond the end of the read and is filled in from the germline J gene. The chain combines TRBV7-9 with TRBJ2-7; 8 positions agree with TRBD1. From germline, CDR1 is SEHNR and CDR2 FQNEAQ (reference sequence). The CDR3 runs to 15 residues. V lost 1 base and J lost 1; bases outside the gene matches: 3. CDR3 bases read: TGTGCCAGCAGCTTAGGACAGGGGATTTCCTACGAG. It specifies CASSLGQGISYE. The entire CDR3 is CASSLGQGISYEQYF.

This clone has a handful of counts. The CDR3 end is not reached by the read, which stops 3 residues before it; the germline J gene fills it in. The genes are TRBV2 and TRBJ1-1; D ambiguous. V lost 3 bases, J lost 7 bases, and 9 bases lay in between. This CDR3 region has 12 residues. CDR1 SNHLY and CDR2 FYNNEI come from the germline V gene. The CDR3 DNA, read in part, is TGTGCCAGCAGTGAGAGGCAGAATGAA. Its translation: CASSERQNE. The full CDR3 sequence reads CASSERQNEAFF.

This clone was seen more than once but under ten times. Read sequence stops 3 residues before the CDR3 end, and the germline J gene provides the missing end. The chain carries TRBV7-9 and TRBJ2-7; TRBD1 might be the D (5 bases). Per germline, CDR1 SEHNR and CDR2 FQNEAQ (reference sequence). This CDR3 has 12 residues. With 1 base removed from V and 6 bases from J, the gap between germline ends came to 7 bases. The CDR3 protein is CASSLDQGEQYF. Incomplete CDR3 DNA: TGTGCCAGCAGCTTAGATCAGGGCGAG.

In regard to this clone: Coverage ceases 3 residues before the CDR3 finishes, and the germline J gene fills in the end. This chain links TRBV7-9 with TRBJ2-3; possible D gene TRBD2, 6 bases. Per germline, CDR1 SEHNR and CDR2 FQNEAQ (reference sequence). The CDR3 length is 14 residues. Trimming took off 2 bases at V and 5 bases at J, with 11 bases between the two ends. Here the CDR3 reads CASSLSTRGDTQYF. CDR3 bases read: TGTGCCAGCAGCTTATCGACTAGGGGAGATACG. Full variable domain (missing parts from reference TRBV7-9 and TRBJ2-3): DTGVSQNPRHKITKRGQNVTFRCDPISEHNRLYWYRQTLGQGPEFLTYFQNEAQLEKSRLLSDRFSAERPKGSFSTLEIQRTEQGDSAMYLCASSLSTRGDTQYFGPGTRLTVL.

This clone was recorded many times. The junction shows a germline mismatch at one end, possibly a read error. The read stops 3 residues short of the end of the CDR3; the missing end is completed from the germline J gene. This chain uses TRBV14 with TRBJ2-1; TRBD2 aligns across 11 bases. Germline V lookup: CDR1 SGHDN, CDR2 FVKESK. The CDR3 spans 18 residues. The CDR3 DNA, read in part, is TGTGCCAGTAGCCGTAGACTAGCGGGGATAACCCCCTACAATGAG. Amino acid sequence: CASSRRLAGITPYNE. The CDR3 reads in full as CASSRRLAGITPYNEQFF.

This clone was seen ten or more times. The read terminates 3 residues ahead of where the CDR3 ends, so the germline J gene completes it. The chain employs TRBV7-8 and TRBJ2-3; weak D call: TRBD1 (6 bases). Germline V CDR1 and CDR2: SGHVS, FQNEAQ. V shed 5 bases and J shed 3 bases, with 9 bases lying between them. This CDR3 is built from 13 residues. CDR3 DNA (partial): TGTGCCAGCAGCAGAGGACAGACAGATACG. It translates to CASSRGQTDT. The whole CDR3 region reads CASSRGQTDTQYF.

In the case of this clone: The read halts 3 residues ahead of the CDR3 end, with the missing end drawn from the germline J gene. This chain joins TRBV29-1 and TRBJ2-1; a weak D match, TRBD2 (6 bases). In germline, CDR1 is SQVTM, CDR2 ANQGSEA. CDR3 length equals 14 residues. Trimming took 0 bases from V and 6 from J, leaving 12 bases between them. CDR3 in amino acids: CSVEDRLGGNEQFF. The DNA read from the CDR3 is TGCAGCGTTGAAGATAGACTAGGAGGCAATGAG.

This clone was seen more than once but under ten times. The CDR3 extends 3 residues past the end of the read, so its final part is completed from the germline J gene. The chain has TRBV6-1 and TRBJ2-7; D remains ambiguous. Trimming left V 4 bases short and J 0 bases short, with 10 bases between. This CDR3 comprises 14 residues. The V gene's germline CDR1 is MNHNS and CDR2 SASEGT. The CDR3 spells CASSAGRSSYEQYF. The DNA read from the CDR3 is TGTGCCAGCAGTGCTGGCAGGAGCTCCTACGAG.

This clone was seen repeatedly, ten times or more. CDR3 DNA, as far as it was read: TGCAGCGTTGCGCAGGGCGGCAATCAGCCC. This translates into CSVAQGGNQP. The whole CDR3 sequence is CSVAQGGNQPQHF. The gene calls are TRBV29-1 and TRBJ1-5; TRBD1 is a possible D gene (5 bases). The sequenced fragment ends 3 residues before the CDR3 boundary, so the rest is inferred from the germline J gene. In germline, CDR1 is SQVTM, CDR2 ANQGSEA. The V and J ends lost 4 bases and 2 bases respectively, with 9 bases between them. This CDR3 region has 13 residues. Drawing the rest from reference TRBV29-1 and TRBJ1-5, the complete variable domain is SAVISQKPSRDICQRGTSLTIQCQVDSQVTMMFWYRQQPGQSLTLIATANQGSEATYESGFVIDKFPISRPNLTFSTLTVSNMSPEDSSIYLCSVAQGGNQPQHFGDGTRLSIL.

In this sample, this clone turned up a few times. This CDR3 reads CASSLVRETQYF. CDR3 DNA (partial): TGTGCCAGCAGCTTAGTGCGGGAGACC. The chain couples TRBV7-9 to TRBJ2-5; the D is unclear. Read data end 3 residues before the CDR3 end; the end is taken from the germline J gene. CDR1 and CDR2 from the germline V gene are SEHNR and FQNEAQ (reference sequence). Trimming took 1 base from V and 5 from J, leaving 5 bases between them. This CDR3 has 12 amino acids.

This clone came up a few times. The CDR3 DNA, read in part, is TGTGCCAGCAGCTTAGGACGGGGGATTTCCTACGAG. It translates to CASSLGRGISYE. Given in full, the CDR3 is CASSLGRGISYEQYF. The gene calls are TRBV7-3 and TRBJ2-7; maybe TRBD2 (6 bases). Read coverage stops 3 residues before the CDR3 terminus; the germline J gene supplies the remainder. The CDR3 runs to 15 residues. V dropped 2 bases and J dropped 1 base, with 12 bases sitting between them. Per germline, CDR1 SGHTA and CDR2 FQGTGA.

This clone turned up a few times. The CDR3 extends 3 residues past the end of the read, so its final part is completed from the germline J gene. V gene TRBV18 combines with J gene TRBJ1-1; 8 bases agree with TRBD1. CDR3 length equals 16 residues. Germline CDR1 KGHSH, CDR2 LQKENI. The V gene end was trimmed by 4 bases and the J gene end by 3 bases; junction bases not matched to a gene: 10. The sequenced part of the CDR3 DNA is TGTGCCAGCTCACTAACTACAGGGGGAGGATACACTGAA. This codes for CASSLTTGGGYTE. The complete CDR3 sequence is CASSLTTGGGYTEAFF.

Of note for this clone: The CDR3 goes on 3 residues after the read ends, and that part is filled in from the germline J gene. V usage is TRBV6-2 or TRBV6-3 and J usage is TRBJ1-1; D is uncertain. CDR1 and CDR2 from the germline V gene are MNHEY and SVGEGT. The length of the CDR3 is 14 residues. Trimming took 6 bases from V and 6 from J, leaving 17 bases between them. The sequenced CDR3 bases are TGTGCCAGCAGCTCTTCTGGGCGGCGGGCTGAA. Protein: CASSSSGRRAE. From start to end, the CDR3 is CASSSSGRRAEAFF.

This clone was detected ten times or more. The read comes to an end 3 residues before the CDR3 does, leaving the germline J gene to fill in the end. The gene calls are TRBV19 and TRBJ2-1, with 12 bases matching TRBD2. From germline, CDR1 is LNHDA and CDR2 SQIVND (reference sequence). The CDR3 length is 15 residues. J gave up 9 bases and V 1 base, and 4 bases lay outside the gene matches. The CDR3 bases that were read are TGTGCCAGTAGTATAGTGACTAGCGGGAGTCGTGAG. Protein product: CASSIVTSGSRE. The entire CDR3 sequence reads CASSIVTSGSREQFF.

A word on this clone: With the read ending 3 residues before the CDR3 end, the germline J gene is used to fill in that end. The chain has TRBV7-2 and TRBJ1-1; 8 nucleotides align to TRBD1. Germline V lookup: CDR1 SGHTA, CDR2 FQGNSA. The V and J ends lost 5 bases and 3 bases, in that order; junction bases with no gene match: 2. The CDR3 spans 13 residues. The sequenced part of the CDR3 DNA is TGTGCCAGCAGCGTACAGGGGGACACTGAA. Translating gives CASSVQGDTE. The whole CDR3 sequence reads CASSVQGDTEAFF.

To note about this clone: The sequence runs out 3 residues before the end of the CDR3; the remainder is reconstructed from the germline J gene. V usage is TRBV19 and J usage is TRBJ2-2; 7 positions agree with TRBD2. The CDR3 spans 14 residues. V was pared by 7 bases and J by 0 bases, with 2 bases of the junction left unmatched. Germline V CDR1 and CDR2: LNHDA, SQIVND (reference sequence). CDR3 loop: CASTSGANTGELFF. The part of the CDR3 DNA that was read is TGTGCCAGTACTAGCGGAGCGAACACCGGGGAG.

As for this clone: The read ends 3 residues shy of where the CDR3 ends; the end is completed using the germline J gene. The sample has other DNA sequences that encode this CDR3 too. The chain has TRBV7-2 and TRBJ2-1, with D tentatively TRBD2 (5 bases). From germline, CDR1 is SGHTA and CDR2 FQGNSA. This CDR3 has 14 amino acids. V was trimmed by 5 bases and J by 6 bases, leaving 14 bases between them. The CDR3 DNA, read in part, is TGTGCCAGCAGCCGTCCGACTACCCCCAATGAG. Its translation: CASSRPTTPNE. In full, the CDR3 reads CASSRPTTPNEQFF.

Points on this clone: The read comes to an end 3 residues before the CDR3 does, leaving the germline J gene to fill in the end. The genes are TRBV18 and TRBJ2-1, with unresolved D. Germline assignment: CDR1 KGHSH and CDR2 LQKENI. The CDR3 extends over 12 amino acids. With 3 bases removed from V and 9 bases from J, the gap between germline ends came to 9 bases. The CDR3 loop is CASSPLEAEQFF. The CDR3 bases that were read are TGTGCCAGCTCACCCCTAGAGGCTGAG.